Below, 11 T cell receptor beta chains from the same sample are listed, as sequenced in a study of cytomegalovirus exposure and HLA in healthy donors. The PCR was carried out with 60 Vbeta primers and 13 Jbeta primers. Only in-frame clones appear in the TCRdb table, and some are missing; sequencing was by immunoSEQ multiplex PCR. This sample has more than 85,000 clones, with roughly 83% found just once. Sequencing was done on a sample of PBMCs. The receptors were gathered from a female donor in good health and CMV-seropositive.

The V gene is TRBV30, the J gene TRBJ1-4, with 9 bases identical to TRBD1. There are 13 residues in the CDR3. Germline loops: CDR1 GTSNPN, CDR2 SVGIG (reference sequence). J lost 7 bases, V lost 5 bases, and 5 bases had no gene match. CDR3 sequence reads: CAWQQGAGEKLFF. Here the CDR3 DNA reads TGTGCCTGGCAACAGGGGGCCGGTGAAAAACTGTTTTTT.

A few counts support this clone. The J gene is TRBJ1-4, the V gene TRBV29-1; TRBD1 matches at 7 bases. CDR1 and CDR2 (germline): SQVTM, ANQGSEA. After removal of 3 bases from V and 10 bases from J, the junction contained 8 bases not matched to a gene. The CDR3 is 13 residues long. CDR3 bases: TGCAGCGTTGACCTGACAGGGAAGGGAAAACTGTTTTTT. Translating gives CSVDLTGKGKLFF.

This clone appeared a single time. DNA of the CDR3: TGTGCCAGCAGCAAGGACAAGAACACCGGGGAGCTGTTTTTT. Protein product: CASSKDKNTGELFF. This chain joins TRBV21-1 and TRBJ2-2; the table's D call TRBD1 went unverified against the DNA. TRBV21-1 is tagged as a pseudogene. The CDR3 loop spans 14 amino acids.

The V and J genes are TRBV9 and TRBJ2-3, with 8 nucleotides matching TRBD2. Germline lookup yields CDR1 SGDLS and CDR2 YYNGEE. The CDR3 runs to 17 residues. Unmatched junction bases numbered 13, after V lost 0 bases and J lost 7 bases. The chain's CDR3 is CASSVAGAGVSRNTQYF. DNA for the CDR3: TGTGCCAGCAGCGTAGCTGGAGCGGGAGTGTCTCGGAATACGCAGTATTTT.

The sample holds a few counts of this clone. The CDR3 bases are TGTGCCAGTAGTAGCAGGGTGGTGAACACTGAAGCTTTCTTT. It codes for CASSSRVVNTEAFF. The chain has TRBV19 and TRBJ1-1; weak D call: TRBD1 (5 bases). The CDR3 is 14 residues long. CDR1 and CDR2 (germline): LNHDA, SQIVND (reference sequence). Deletions cut 4 bases from V and 0 bases from J, with 9 bases between.

This clone was recorded once. The V and J genes are TRBV4-3 and TRBJ1-2; 8 bases match TRBD1. Germline lookup yields CDR1 LGHNA and CDR2 YSLEER. V shed 1 base and J 5 bases; nucleotides not matched to a gene: 0. The CDR3 runs to 13 residues. The CDR3 bases are TGCGCCAGCAGCCAAGGGACAGGGTATGGCTACACCTTC. Amino acid sequence: CASSQGTGYGYTF.

This chain links TRBV18 with TRBJ2-7; the match to TRBD2 covers 8 bases. Germline assignment: CDR1 KGHSH and CDR2 LQKENI. CDR3 length equals 16 residues. V gave up 4 bases and J gave up 2 bases; unmatched junction bases: 10. This chain's CDR3 is CASSQLSGKRAYEQYF. The CDR3, as DNA: TGTGCCAGCTCACAGCTTAGCGGGAAAAGGGCCTACGAGCAGTACTTC.

This chain connects TRBV10-3 to TRBJ2-3; the match to TRBD2 covers 12 bases. The junction had 11 bases not matched to a gene; V was cut back by 10 bases and J by 6 bases. CDR1 and CDR2 from the germline V gene are ENHRY and SYGVKD. This CDR3 has 15 amino acids. This CDR3 is CATSRGLAGRDTQYF. DNA of the CDR3: TGTGCCACCTCCCGAGGACTAGCGGGGCGGGATACGCAGTATTTT.

This rearrangement joins TRBV4-1 to TRBJ2-5; 8 nucleotides align to TRBD2. The germline CDR1 and CDR2 sequences are MGHRA and YSYEKL. This CDR3 has 17 amino acids. V lost 4 bases to trimming and J lost 0 bases; unmatched junction nucleotides: 10. CDR3 sequence: CASSLGGAGGHQETQYF. CDR3 DNA: TGCGCCAGCAGCCTGGGTGGGGCGGGGGGCCACCAAGAGACCCAGTACTTC.

The genes are TRBV19 and TRBJ2-5; weak D call: TRBD2 (5 bases). Germline lookup yields CDR1 LNHDA and CDR2 SQIVND (reference sequence). V dropped 5 bases and J dropped 5 bases, with 15 bases sitting between them. The CDR3 sequence is 14 residues long. The CDR3 region is CASSPVPGGETQYF. The DNA of the CDR3 is TGTGCCAGTAGTCCGGTCCCCGGCGGGGAGACCCAGTACTTC.

The V and J genes are TRBV30 and TRBJ1-5, with TRBD1 identical over 10 bases. Germline V lookup: CDR1 GTSNPN, CDR2 SVGIG (reference sequence). This CDR3 comprises 13 residues. V lost 3 bases, J lost 6 bases, and 2 bases stayed unmatched. The CDR3 bases are TGTGCCTGGAGCCGACAGGGGGCTCAGCCCCAGCATTTT. Protein product: CAWSRQGAQPQHF.